A selection of T cell receptor beta chains follows, all from one sample in a study of long-term antiretroviral therapy in people with HIV. The assay was immunoSEQ multiplex PCR, and TCRdb's table has in-frame clones only and misses some. Of some 33,000 clones in the sample, around 96% were seen once. The source was unsorted PBMCs, collected approximately 6.6 years after starting antiretroviral therapy. All receptors derive from a man aged 25-45 years with HIV. The CDR3 runs from the conserved cysteine through the conserved F or W. A D gene is named only where the DNA matches it firmly. Not every row has a clone size; where given, it reads once, few, many or a size class.

TRBJ2-7 | once | TRBD2 | TRBV2 | CASNFLPGTTYEQYF | TGTGCCAGCAACTTCCTCCCCGGGACTACTTACGAGCAGTACTTC
TRBJ2-7 | - | TRBD1 | TRBV7-2 | CASSLVGGSLAYEQYF | TGTGCCAGCAGCTTAGTAGGGGGCAGTTTGGCTTACGAGCAGTACTTC
TRBJ2-1 | - | TRBD1 | TRBV9 | CASSSGQAVYNEQFF | TGTGCCAGCAGCTCAGGACAGGCCGTCTACAATGAGCAGTTCTTC
TRBJ1-1 | - | - | TRBV6-5 | CASSPGEAATEAFF | TGTGCCAGCAGCCCGGGGGAAGCGGCCACTGAAGCTTTCTTT
TRBJ2-5 | - | - | TRBV9 | CASTKRRGQETQYF | TGTGCCAGCACCAAGAGGAGGGGACAAGAGACCCAGTACTTC
TRBJ2-3 | - | - | TRBV19 | CATRGGPTDTQYF | TGTGCCACTAGGGGGGGACCCACAGATACGCAGTATTTT
TRBJ2-5 | - | TRBD2 | TRBV11-2 | CASSQRRTSAQETQYF | TGTGCCAGCAGCCAGCGCCGGACTAGCGCCCAAGAGACCCAGTACTTC
TRBJ2-4 | - | - | TRBV29-1 | CSVEVGAPNIQYF | TGCAGCGTTGAGGTTGGGGCCCCAAACATTCAGTACTTC
TRBJ2-7 | - | - | TRBV29-1 | CSVGAAGGFEQYF | TGCAGCGTCGGGGCCGCGGGTGGGTTCGAGCAGTACTTC
TRBJ1-5 | - | - | TRBV7-9 | CASSLGGQPQHF | TGTGCCAGCAGCTTAGGAGGTCAGCCCCAGCATTTT
TRBJ2-6 | once | - | TRBV27 | CASSFLGVGHSGANVLTF | TGTGCCAGCAGTTTTCTCGGGGTAGGCCACTCTGGGGCCAACGTCCTGACTTTC
TRBJ1-2 | - | - | TRBV6-5 | CASSKGGYGYTF | TGTGCCAGCAGTAAGGGGGGCTATGGCTACACCTTC
TRBJ2-7 | - | - | TRBV19 | CASSIQGNYEQYF | TGTGCCAGTAGTATACAGGGGAACTACGAGCAGTACTTC
TRBJ1-4 | - | TRBD1 | TRBV4-1 | CASSQTGDWGKLFF | TGCGCCAGCAGCCAAACAGGGGACTGGGGAAAACTGTTTTTT
TRBJ2-7 | - | TRBD2 | TRBV27 | CASSLDSGTRHEQYF | TGTGCCAGCAGTTTAGATAGCGGGACAAGACACGAGCAGTACTTC
TRBJ2-1 | - | - | TRBV4-3 | CASSQDQGGGQQFF | TGCGCCAGCAGCCAAGATCAGGGAGGGGGTCAACAGTTCTTC
TRBJ2-1 | - | - | TRBV4-2 | CASSQGARRRFF | TGTGCCAGCAGCCAGGGGGCTAGGCGACGGTTCTTC
TRBJ1-2 | - | - | TRBV2 | CASSAWGTDGYTF | TGTGCCAGCAGCGCCTGGGGGACGGATGGCTACACCTTC
TRBJ1-2 | - | TRBD1 | TRBV11-2 | CASSLDREYGYTF | TGTGCCAGCAGCCTCGACAGGGAGTATGGCTACACCTTC
TRBJ1-1 | - | - | TRBV5-5 | CASSLVGRAGNTEAFF | TGTGCCAGCAGCTTGGTGGGGAGGGCTGGAAACACTGAAGCTTTCTTT
TRBJ2-1 | - | TRBD2 | TRBV5-1 | CASTLGQGLAGGTDNEQFF | TGCGCCAGCACCCTCGGACAGGGCTTAGCGGGGGGGACTGACAATGAGCAGTTCTTC
TRBJ2-7 | - | - | TRBV4-2 | CASSQERAGVGGSYEQYF | TGTGCCAGCAGCCAAGAGCGTGCTGGGGTAGGGGGCTCCTACGAGCAGTACTTC
TRBJ2-7 | - | - | TRBV6-1 | CASKGVYEQYF | TGTGCCAGCAAGGGAGTCTACGAGCAGTACTTC
TRBJ1-2 | - | TRBD1 | TRBV9 | CASSDPDRDGYGYTF | TGTGCCAGCAGCGACCCAGACAGGGACGGCTATGGCTACACCTTC
TRBJ2-1 | - | - | TRBV4-1 | CASSSDYYNEQFF | TGCGCCAGCAGTTCTGACTACTACAATGAGCAGTTCTTC
TRBJ1-2 | once | TRBD1 | TRBV27 | CASSLFMETDRGSYTF | TGTGCCAGCAGTTTATTTATGGAGACGGACAGGGGAAGCTACACCTTC
TRBJ1-5 | - | - | TRBV9 | CASSGEGFYNQPQHF | TGTGCCAGCAGCGGGGAGGGCTTTTACAATCAGCCCCAGCATTTT
TRBJ1-1 | - | TRBD1 | TRBV15 | CATSRGGGRTEAFF | TGTGCCACCAGCAGAGGAGGGGGCAGGACTGAAGCTTTCTTT
TRBJ2-3 | once | - | TRBV4-1 | CASRNGRDTQYF | TGCGCCAGCAGGAACGGGCGAGATACGCAGTATTTT
TRBJ2-7 | - | - | TRBV4-2 | CASSQDLTGQQTEHEQYF | TGTGCCAGCAGCCAAGATTTAACAGGACAGCAGACAGAACACGAGCAGTACTTC
TRBJ2-7 | - | TRBD2 | TRBV9 | CASSPRGGVVDEQYF | TGTGCCAGCAGCCCCCGGGGGGGCGTCGTGGACGAGCAGTACTTC
TRBJ1-5 | - | TRBD1 | TRBV4-1 | CASSTGQDEPQHF | TGCGCCAGCAGCACGGGACAGGACGAACCCCAGCATTTT
TRBJ1-3 | - | - | TRBV9 | CASSVDPQGGPGNTIYF | TGTGCCAGCAGCGTAGACCCACAGGGAGGACCTGGAAACACCATATATTTT
TRBJ2-2 | - | - | TRBV9 | CASSEGGGANTGELFF | TGTGCCAGCAGCGAGGGTGGAGGGGCCAACACCGGGGAGCTGTTTTTT
TRBJ2-5 | - | TRBD2 | TRBV11-2 | CASSLAEQETQYF | TGTGCCAGCAGCCTAGCGGAACAAGAGACCCAGTACTTC
TRBJ2-7 | - | - | TRBV20-1 | CSASTGEQYF | TGCAGTGCTTCTACAGGGGAGCAGTACTTC
TRBJ2-1 | - | TRBD2 | TRBV6-5 | CASSPAGDANEQFF | TGTGCCAGCAGTCCGGCGGGAGATGCCAATGAGCAGTTCTTC
TRBJ1-2 | - | TRBD1 | TRBV9 | CASSPGQATPSTF | TGTGCCAGCAGCCCTGGACAGGCAACCCCATCAACCTTC
TRBJ2-7 | - | - | TRBV30 | CAWSVTYEQYF | TGTGCCTGGAGTGTGACCTACGAGCAGTACTTC
TRBJ1-5 | - | - | TRBV19 | CASSYGQGGQPQHF | TGTGCCAGTAGTTACGGGCAGGGCGGGCAGCCCCAGCATTTT
TRBJ2-1 | - | TRBD2 | TRBV2 | CASRASGDEQFF | TGTGCCAGCAGAGCGAGCGGGGATGAGCAGTTCTTC
TRBJ2-7 | - | TRBD2 | TRBV19 | CASSISTSGRGEQYF | TGTGCCAGTAGTATTTCTACTAGCGGGAGGGGGGAGCAGTACTTC
TRBJ2-7 | - | - | TRBV13 | CASRGGTDEQYF | TGTGCCAGCAGGGGCGGTACAGACGAGCAGTACTTC